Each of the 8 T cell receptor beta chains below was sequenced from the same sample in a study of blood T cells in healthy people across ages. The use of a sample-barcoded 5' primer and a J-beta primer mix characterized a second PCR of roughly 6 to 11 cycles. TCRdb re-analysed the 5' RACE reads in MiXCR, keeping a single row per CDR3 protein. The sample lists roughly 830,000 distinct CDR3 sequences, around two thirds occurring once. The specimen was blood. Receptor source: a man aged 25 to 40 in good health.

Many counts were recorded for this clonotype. The CDR3 is CASSRWGSSYNEQFF. CDR3 bases: TGTGCCAGCAGCCGGTGGGGGAGCTCCTACAATGAGCAGTTCTTC. The V gene is TRBV7-8, the J gene TRBJ2-1, with D possibly called TRBD1 or TRBD2 (5 bases each). V lost 5 bases to trimming and J lost 0 bases, with 11 bases between them. Looked up from germline, CDR1 is SGHVS and CDR2 is FQNEAQ. The length of the CDR3 is 15 residues. The variable domain in full, completed from reference TRBV7-8 and TRBJ2-1, reads GAGVSQSPRYKVAKRGQDVALRCDPISGHVSLFWYQQALGQGPEFLTYFQNEAQLDKSGLPSDRFFAERPEGSVSTLKIQRTQQEDSAVYLCASSRWGSSYNEQFFGPGTRLTVL.

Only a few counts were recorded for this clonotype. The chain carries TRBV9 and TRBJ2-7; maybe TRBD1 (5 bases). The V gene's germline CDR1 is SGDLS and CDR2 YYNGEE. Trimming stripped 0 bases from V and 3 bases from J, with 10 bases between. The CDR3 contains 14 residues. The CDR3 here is CASSVDQGDYEQYF. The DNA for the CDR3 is TGTGCCAGCAGCGTAGACCAGGGCGACTACGAGCAGTACTTC.

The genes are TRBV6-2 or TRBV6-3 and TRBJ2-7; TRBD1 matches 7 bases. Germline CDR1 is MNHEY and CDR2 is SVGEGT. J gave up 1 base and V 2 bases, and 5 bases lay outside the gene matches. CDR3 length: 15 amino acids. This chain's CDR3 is CASSYKAGGSYEQYF. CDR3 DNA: TGTGCCAGCAGTTACAAGGCAGGGGGATCCTACGAGCAGTACTTC.

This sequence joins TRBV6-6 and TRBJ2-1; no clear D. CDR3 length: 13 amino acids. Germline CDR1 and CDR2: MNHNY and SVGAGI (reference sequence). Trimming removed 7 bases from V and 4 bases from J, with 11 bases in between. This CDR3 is CASTPGSYNEQFF. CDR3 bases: TGTGCCAGCACCCCGGGTTCATACAATGAGCAGTTCTTC.

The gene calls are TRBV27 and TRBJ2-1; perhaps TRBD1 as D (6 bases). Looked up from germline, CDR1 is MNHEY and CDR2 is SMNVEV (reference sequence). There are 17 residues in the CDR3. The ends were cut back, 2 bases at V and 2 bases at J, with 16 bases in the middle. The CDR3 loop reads CASSLKGYRDTYNEQFF. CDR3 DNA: TGTGCCAGCAGTTTAAAGGGCTACAGGGACACCTACAATGAGCAGTTCTTC.

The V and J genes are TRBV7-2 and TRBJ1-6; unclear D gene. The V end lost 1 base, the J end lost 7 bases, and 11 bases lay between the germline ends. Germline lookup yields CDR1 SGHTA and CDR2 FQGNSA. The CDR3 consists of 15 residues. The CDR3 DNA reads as TGTGCCAGCAGCTTAGTCGGGAGGGTCAATTCACCCCTCCACTTT. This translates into CASSLVGRVNSPLHF.

CDR3 nucleotides: TGCAGTGCTCCCAAACGACAGGCTATTAATGAAAAACTGTTTTTT. This sequence encodes CSAPKRQAINEKLFF. The chain uses TRBV20-1 and TRBJ1-4; TRBD1 is a possible D gene (6 bases). V was trimmed by 5 bases and J by 4 bases, leaving 17 bases between them. Looked up from germline, CDR1 is DFQATT and CDR2 is SNEGSKA (reference sequence). The CDR3 loop spans 15 amino acids.

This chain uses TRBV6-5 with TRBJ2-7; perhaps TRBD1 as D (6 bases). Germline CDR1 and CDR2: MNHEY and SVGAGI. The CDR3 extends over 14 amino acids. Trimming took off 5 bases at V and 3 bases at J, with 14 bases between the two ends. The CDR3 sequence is CASSRTAASYEQYF. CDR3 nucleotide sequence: TGTGCCAGCAGTCGGACAGCTGCAAGCTACGAGCAGTACTTC.